What follows are 8 T cell receptor beta chains derived from one specimen sequenced in a study of blood T cell repertoires in COVID-19. Data came from immunoSEQ multiplex PCR; TCRdb stores just in-frame clones and leaves some out. The profile shows a few hundred thousand clones, around 89% of them singletons. Sequences were obtained from PBMCs or T cells enriched from blood (not recorded which). These receptors were collected from a woman under 40 who had recovered from COVID-19.

The V and J genes are TRBV28 and TRBJ2-7; TRBD2 matches 8 bases. V was clipped by 6 bases and J by 0 bases; unmatched bases: 4. Germline V CDR1 and CDR2: MDHEN, SYDVKM. The CDR3 sequence is 14 residues long. DNA for the CDR3: TGTGCCAGCAGAACCGGGACTAGCTCCTACGAGCAGTACTTC. Translated: CASRTGTSSYEQYF.

Of note for this clone: This specimen includes other DNA sequences encoding the same CDR3. V and J are TRBV28 and TRBJ1-3; the match to TRBD1 covers 7 bases. Germline V gene data show CDR1 as MDHEN and CDR2 as SYDVKM. Losses at the gene ends were 5 bases for V and 3 bases for J; bases not matched to a gene: 7. This CDR3 has 15 amino acids. The CDR3 sequence: CASSRSGGVGNTIYF. The DNA of the CDR3 is TGTGCCAGCAGTAGATCAGGGGGAGTTGGAAACACCATATATTTT.

This clone appeared once. The CDR3: CASSQRTGEDEQYF. Written as DNA, the CDR3 is TGTGCCAGCAGCCAGAGGACAGGGGAAGACGAGCAGTACTTC. The chain couples TRBV11-3 to TRBJ2-7, with 9 bases lining up with TRBD1. This CDR3 has 14 amino acids. Trimming cost V 5 bases and J 5 bases; bases outside gene matches: 7. The germline V gene has CDR1 SGHNT and CDR2 YENEEA.

The CDR3: CASSPLRRRGVNSPLHF. CDR3 in DNA: TGTGCCAGCAGCCCTCTGCGTCGTCGGGGAGTTAATTCACCCCTCCACTTT. The chain links TRBV7-2 to TRBJ1-6; D is unclear. Trimming took off 5 bases at V and 6 bases at J, with 20 bases between the two ends. Germline V CDR1 and CDR2: SGHTA, FQGNSA. The CDR3 has 17 amino acids.

V and J are TRBV7-2 and TRBJ2-1; 8 nucleotides line up with TRBD2. The CDR3 loop spans 15 amino acids. V trimming: 9 bases; J trimming: 0 bases; junction bases outside the gene matches: 7. The germline CDR1 and CDR2 sequences are SGHTA and FQGNSA. The CDR3 sequence is CASTGGGSSYNEQFF. Written as DNA, the CDR3 is TGTGCCAGTACGGGAGGGGGTAGCTCCTACAATGAGCAGTTCTTC.

V usage is TRBV5-1 and J usage is TRBJ2-7, with TRBD1 identical over 8 bases. The length of the CDR3 is 20 residues. The V segment lost 5 bases and the J segment 1 base; nucleotides outside the gene matches: 23. Germline CDR1 SGHRS, CDR2 YFSETQ. The CDR3 reads CASRRTGTRPQTIPSYEQYF. The CDR3 DNA reads TGCGCCAGCAGGAGGACAGGGACAAGGCCCCAGACCATCCCATCCTACGAGCAGTACTTC.

The chain uses TRBV5-1 and TRBJ2-5; D possibly corresponds to TRBD2 (5 bases). The germline V gene has CDR1 SGHRS and CDR2 YFSETQ. Trimming shortened V by 4 bases and J by 2 bases, and 6 bases separated the two germline ends. The CDR3 totals 12 residues. CDR3 in DNA: TGCGCCAGCAGCCGACTACAAGAGACCCAGTACTTC. As protein: CASSRLQETQYF.

V is TRBV18 and J is TRBJ2-5, with D maybe TRBD1 (6 bases). Trimming shortened V by 0 bases and J by 4 bases, and 18 bases separated the two germline ends. The CDR3 is made up of 17 amino acids. Germline V gene data show CDR1 as KGHSH and CDR2 as LQKENI. The CDR3 bases are TGTGCCAGCTCACCACCGAACAGGGTTATAGTTGGAGAGACCCAGTACTTC. Translating gives CASSPPNRVIVGETQYF.